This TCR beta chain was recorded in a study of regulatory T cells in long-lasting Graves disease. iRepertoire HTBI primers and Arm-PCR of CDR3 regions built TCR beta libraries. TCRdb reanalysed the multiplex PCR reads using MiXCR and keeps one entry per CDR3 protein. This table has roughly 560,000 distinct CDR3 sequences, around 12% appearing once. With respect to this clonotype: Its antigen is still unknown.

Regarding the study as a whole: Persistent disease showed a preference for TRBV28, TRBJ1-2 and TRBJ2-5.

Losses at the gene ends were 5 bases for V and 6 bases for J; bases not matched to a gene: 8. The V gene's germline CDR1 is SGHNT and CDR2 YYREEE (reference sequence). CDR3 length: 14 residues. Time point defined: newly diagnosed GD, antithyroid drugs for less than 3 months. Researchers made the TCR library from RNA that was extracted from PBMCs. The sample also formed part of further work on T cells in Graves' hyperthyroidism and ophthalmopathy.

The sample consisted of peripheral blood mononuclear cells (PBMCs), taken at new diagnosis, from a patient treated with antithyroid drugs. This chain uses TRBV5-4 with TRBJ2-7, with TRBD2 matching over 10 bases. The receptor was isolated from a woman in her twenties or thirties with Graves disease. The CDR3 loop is CASSLVPSGSEQYF. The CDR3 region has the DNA TGTGCCAGCAGTCTGGTCCCTAGCGGGAGCGAGCAGTACTTC.